The text below deals with one T cell receptor beta chain. Its matching antigen is unknown. The sample belongs to a study of T-cell memory formation after mild COVID-19. TCRdb passed the 5' RACE reads through MiXCR, listing each CDR3 protein once. The repertoire includes roughly 110,000 distinct CDR3 sequences, 14% of them detected once, and less than 45% sits in the top ten. Study-wide results and limits: Clones that shrank (day 15 to 85) were balanced CD4/CD8, whereas later expanders leaned CD4+.

This CDR3 is built from 14 residues. V shed 4 bases and J shed 1 base, with 10 bases lying between them. Per the germline V gene, CDR1 is LGHNA and CDR2 is YSLEER. What was sequenced was PBMCs or a T cell subset sorted from them (not recorded which). The chain employs TRBV4-3 and TRBJ1-1; D unclear. This receptor was obtained from a man between 18 and 29 years old who had mild COVID-19 (a few samples of this study predate the infection). Cell type and time point are not known. The CDR3 protein is CASSRYRGNTEAFF. The CDR3 DNA follows: TGCGCCAGCAGCCGCTACCGGGGGAACACTGAAGCTTTCTTT.